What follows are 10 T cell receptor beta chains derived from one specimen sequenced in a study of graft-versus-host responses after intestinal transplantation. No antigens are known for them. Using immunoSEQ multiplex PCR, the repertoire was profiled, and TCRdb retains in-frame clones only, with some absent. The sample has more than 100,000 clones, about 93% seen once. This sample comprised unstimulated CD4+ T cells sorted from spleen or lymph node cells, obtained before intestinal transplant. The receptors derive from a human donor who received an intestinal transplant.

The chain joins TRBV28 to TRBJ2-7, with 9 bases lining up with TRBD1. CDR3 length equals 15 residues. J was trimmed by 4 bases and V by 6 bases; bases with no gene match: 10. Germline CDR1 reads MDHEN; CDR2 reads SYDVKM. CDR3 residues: CASSSLGTGRYEQYF. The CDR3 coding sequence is TGTGCCAGCAGCAGTTTGGGGACAGGGAGGTACGAGCAGTACTTC.

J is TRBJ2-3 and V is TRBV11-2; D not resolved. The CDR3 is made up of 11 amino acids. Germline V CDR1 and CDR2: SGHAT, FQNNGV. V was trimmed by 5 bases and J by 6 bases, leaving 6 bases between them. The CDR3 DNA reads TGTGCCAGCAGCCCCTACGATACGCAGTATTTT. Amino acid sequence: CASSPYDTQYF.

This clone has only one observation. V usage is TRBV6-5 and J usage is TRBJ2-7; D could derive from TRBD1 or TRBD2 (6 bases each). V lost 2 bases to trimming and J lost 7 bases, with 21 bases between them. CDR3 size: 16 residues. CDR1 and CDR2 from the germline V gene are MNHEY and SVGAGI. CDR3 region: CASSYTSSHRAGEQYF. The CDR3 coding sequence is TGTGCCAGCAGTTACACCTCCTCCCACAGGGCGGGGGAGCAGTACTTC.

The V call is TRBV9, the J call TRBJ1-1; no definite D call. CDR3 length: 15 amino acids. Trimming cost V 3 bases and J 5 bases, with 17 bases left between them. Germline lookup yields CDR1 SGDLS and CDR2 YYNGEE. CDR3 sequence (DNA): TGTGCCAGCAGCGCCCCCGGAAGGGAGGGTACTGAAGCTTTCTTT. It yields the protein CASSAPGREGTEAFF.

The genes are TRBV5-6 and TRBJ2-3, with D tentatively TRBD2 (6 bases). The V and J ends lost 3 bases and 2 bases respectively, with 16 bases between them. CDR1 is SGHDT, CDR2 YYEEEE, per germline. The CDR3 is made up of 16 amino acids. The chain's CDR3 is CASSWGAGTVTDTQYF. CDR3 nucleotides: TGTGCCAGCAGCTGGGGTGCAGGGACTGTCACAGATACGCAGTATTTT.

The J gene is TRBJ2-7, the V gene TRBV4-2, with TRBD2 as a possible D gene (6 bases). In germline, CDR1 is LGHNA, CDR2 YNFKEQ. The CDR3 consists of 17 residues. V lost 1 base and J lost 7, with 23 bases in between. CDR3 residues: CASSQGTLDPRRVEQYF. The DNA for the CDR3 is TGTGCCAGCAGCCAAGGGACACTAGACCCCCGGAGGGTTGAGCAGTACTTC.

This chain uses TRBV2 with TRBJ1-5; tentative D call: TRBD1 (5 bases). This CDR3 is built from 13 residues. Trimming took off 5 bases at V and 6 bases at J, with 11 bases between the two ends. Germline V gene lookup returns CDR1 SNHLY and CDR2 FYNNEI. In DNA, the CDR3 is TGTGCCAGCAGTTCTACGGGACTTCAGCCCCAGCATTTT. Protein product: CASSSTGLQPQHF. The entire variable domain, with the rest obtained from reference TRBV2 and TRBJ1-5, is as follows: EPEVTQTPSHQVTQMGQEVILRCVPISNHLYFYWYRQILGQKVEFLVSFYNNEISEKSEIFDDQFSVERPDGSNFTLKIRSTKLEDSAMYFCASSSTGLQPQHFGDGTRLSIL.

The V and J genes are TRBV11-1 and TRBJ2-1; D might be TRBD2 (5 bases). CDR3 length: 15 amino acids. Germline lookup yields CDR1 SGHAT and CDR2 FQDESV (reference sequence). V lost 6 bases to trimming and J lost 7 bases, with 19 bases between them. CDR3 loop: CASRPPERSVNEQFF. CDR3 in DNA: TGTGCCAGCAGACCCCCGGAGCGGTCCGTGAATGAGCAGTTCTTC.

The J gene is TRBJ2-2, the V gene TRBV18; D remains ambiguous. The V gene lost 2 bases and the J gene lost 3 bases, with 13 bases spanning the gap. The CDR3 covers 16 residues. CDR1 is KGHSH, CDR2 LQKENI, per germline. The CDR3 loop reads CASSPGRSWDTGELFF. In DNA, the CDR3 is TGTGCCAGCTCACCAGGACGCTCCTGGGACACCGGGGAGCTGTTTTTT.

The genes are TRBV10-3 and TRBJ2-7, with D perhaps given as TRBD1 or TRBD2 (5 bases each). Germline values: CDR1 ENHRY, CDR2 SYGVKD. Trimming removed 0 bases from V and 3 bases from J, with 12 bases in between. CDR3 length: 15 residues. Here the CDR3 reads CAISESWGTDYEQYF. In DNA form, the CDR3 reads TGTGCCATCAGTGAGTCCTGGGGGACCGACTACGAGCAGTACTTC.